The source of this TCR beta chain is a study of blood T cells in healthy people across ages. Combining a sample-barcoded 5' primer with a J-beta primer mix, a second PCR ran for about 7 to 11 cycles. All cDNA molecules were each tagged by a template-switch adaptor with 12 random nucleotides. Each CDR3 protein gets one entry after TCRdb re-called the 5' RACE reads with MiXCR. In the table there are about 930,000 distinct CDR3 sequences, roughly 28% of which are singletons. This clonotype was found many times. Antigen: not known. The study, taken as a whole, reports: Long-lived donors had more naive CD4+ cells and higher diversity than aged donors.

Donors were systemically healthy Caucasian individuals from Russia aged roughly 6 to 90 years. The CDR3 extends over 14 amino acids. Germline values: CDR1 DFQATT, CDR2 SNEGSKA (reference sequence). V was pared by 5 bases and J by 6 bases, with 17 bases between. These same records also appear under a second study, on T cells of mothers and their children. That report notes: Normalized overlap was always slightly, never significantly, higher in related than unrelated mother-child pairs.

Input material: blood. The source of this sequence is a woman aged 40 to 50 in good health. V usage is TRBV20-1 and J usage is TRBJ1-5; D possibly corresponds to TRBD1 (6 bases). The DNA of the CDR3 is TGCAGTGCTCTCGCGGGGGGGGCCGGTCAGCCCCAGCATTTT. The encoded protein is CSALAGGAGQPQHF.